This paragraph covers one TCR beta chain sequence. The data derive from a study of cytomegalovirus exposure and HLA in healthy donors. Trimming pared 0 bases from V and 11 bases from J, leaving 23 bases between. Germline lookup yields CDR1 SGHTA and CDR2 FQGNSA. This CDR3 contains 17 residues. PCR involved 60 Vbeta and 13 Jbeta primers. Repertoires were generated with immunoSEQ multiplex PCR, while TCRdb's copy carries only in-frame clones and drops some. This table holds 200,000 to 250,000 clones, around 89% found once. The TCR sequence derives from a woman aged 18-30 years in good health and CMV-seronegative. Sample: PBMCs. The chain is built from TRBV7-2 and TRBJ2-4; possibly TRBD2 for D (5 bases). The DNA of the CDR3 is TGTGCCAGCAGCTTAGCATATCGCGGACCAAGCGGCATTTTTCAGTACTTC. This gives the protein CASSLAYRGPSGIFQYF.